This T cell receptor beta chain was obtained from a study of cytomegalovirus exposure and HLA in healthy donors (dated by TCRdb to about 2017). Broadly, across the study: An earlier analysis of several hundred of the donors reported 276 Gb of sequence data and 117 million unique TCR beta sequences obtained from about 179 million T cells. An early release covering roughly 600 HLA-typed donors comprised approximately 290 gigabases of sequencing data and about 90 million unique TCR sequences. Of the 398 genotyped donors, 81% fell in the genetic ancestry cluster associated with self-reported Caucasian donors. The study was designed to test whether signatures of past pathogen exposure could be identified by cataloging public T cell receptors. The study profiled the T cell repertoires of hundreds of subjects by immunosequencing and related them to cytomegalovirus serostatus. Besides the first cohort of 666 subjects, a separate validation cohort made up of 95 to 150 different subjects was used. To predict cytomegalovirus infection status, the study combined high-throughput TCR immunosequencing, statistical association of individual TCRs with disease status, and machine learning. A later analysis re-analyzed previously published TCR beta repertoires from 650 to 800 donors and added high-resolution HLA genotyping to study TCR occurrence patterns. Rather than drawing on any new phenotypic data, the later analysis identified candidate immune exposures from TCR beta sequences and the way those sequences occurred across donors. To decide whether each TCR beta V gene segment behaved as functional or pseudogenic, an earlier analysis of approximately 620 of the donors relied on high-throughput TCR beta sequencing. Donor age, sex, ethnicity and CMV serostatus were compiled together with the repertoire data. A later genetic analysis took genome-wide SNP genotypes for about 65% of the 666 donors and used that subset as a discovery cohort. All discovery cohort repertoires had been generated on a single sequencing platform. HLA typing included class I and class II loci at four-digit resolution. Typing coverage differed by locus: A, B, C, DRB1 and DQB1 were typed in about 620-630 donors, DQA1 in 500 to 550, DPA1 in 600 to 610, and DPB1 in approximately 450. Roughly 5 DR-DQ haplotypes were handled as single units for association and clustering, since linkage in the cohort was strong. Among under 450 genotyped donors of the cohort, an average of around 240,000 unique TCR beta nucleotide sequences were sequenced per donor, around 18% of them non-productive.

Library creation used the immunoSEQ multiplex PCR assay. The multiplex PCR relied on a mix of 60 forward primers for TCR Vbeta segments and 13 reverse primers for TCR Jbeta segments. The CDR3 region of rearranged TCR beta genes was amplified from genomic DNA by a multiplex PCR assay. The Illumina HiSeq System was used to sequence the amplified TCR beta libraries as 87-base-pair reads. In the paper's pipeline: Across the roughly 600 repertoires, a later analysis counted approximately 83 million unique TCR beta chains, 9.5 million to 13 million of which were shared by at least two donors. To remove PCR and sequencing errors, raw reads were error-corrected and collapsed into unique sequences using a nearest-neighbor algorithm that merged closely related sequences. V, D and J gene segments were assigned by aligning CDR3 sequences to IMGT reference sequences. For a sequence to be retained, a match of at least six nucleotides to both a V gene segment and a J gene segment was required. A rearrangement counted as productive if the CDR3 had no stop codons and remained in frame with V and J, and every other rearrangement counted as non-productive. CDR3 was defined according to IMGT convention as the region running from the second conserved V-encoded cysteine to the conserved J-encoded phenylalanine. In an earlier analysis of approximately 590 of the donors, sequences lacking an unambiguous match to a single V gene segment were excluded. In an earlier analysis of 450 to 700 of the donors, V segments were called functional above 56.7% productive rearrangements and were called segregating when the between-donor standard deviation exceeded 5%. A statistical classification framework was developed to diagnose cytomegalovirus status using the catalog of TCR beta chain sequences. In a later analysis, TCR nucleotide sequences were compared against IMGT/GENE-DB human TR gene sequences so that V and J genes could be assigned. The TCRdist pipeline was used in a later analysis to assign CDR3 sequences and most-parsimonious VDJ recombination scenarios. In a later analysis, every TCR beta chain was defined by the combination of its CDR3 amino acid sequence and its V-gene family, and reads without a unique V-gene family were dropped. A later analysis removed nearly 600 highly shared, low-generation-probability nucleotide sequences to deal with suspected cross-contamination and a sequencing artifact. In a later analysis, a clonal expansion index was calculated for each public chain from normalized within-repertoire ranks of inferred template counts. In a later analysis, generation probabilities were computed with a VDJ recombination model fitted to out-of-frame rearrangements, and the resulting probabilities were checked against IGoR. Hypergeometric tests were used in a later analysis to score TCR-TCR, TCR-HLA and TCR-CMV co-occurrence, with a repertoire-size bias correction applied to the TCR pairs. A later analysis estimated false discovery rates by permuting HLA or CMV assignments 20 times. In a later analysis, co-occurring TCRs were grouped using DBSCAN, and TCRdist sequence similarity was added for clustering within HLA-allele-positive subsets. Co-occurrence clustering excluded repertoires with fewer than 30,000 or more than 120,000 public chains, plus five with anomalous nucleotide sharing. In its TCRdb copy, this immuneACCESS table keeps in-frame sequences only and misses some clones. Where compared with another copy, unresolved V genes explain less than half of these, and the others have no known cause. The V and J calls and clone size come from that table; D and trimming were worked out from the DNA. The sample data list 150,000 or so clones, and around 79% of these were observed just once. The ten largest clones represent 2.5% to 3.5% of the sample.

This clone was seen once. Its antigen is unknown. Base qualities were left out, and no much larger clone turns up one base away. The cohort was made up of 650 to 700 healthy bone marrow donors. All cohort members were sampled while nominally healthy, although unrecorded immune exposures were likely present. The donor was CMV seronegative and belonged to the group of 350 to 400 seronegative cohort members. A peripheral blood sample was provided by each donor, and peripheral blood mononuclear cells were used for TCR beta sequencing. Genomic DNA was extracted from the blood cell samples with the Qiagen DNeasy Blood Extraction Kit. Study-level results and caveats: CMV serostatus was the only immune exposure information available for the cohort. Broadly in line with IMGT annotations, most TCR beta V segments showed up in productive rearrangements about 87% or about 30% of the time in an earlier analysis of approximately 600 of the donors. It was suggested by the authors that the approach could potentially be generalized to other disease states and immunological phenotypes. Because counts were too low, more than 15 rarely observed V segments, including chromosome 9 orphons, were excluded from the earlier analysis of fewer than 650 of the donors. Across donors, most TCR sequences were observed very rarely, whereas some public TCRs were present in many individuals. Some IMGT-functional V segments, including TRBV6-2 and TRBV6-3, could not be distinguished by the 87-base-pair reads and were therefore excluded. Sequencing depth was assumed to be roughly uniform across donors in the presence/absence analyses, though that assumption may not hold. The sequencing pipeline was judged likely to have produced a cluster of highly shared sequence variants as a technical artifact. Linkage disequilibrium might explain the correlated functional status among segregating V segments, but an unknown experimental factor could not be ruled out. In a later analysis, several top co-occurrence clusters were reported to appear linked to parvovirus B19, influenza, CMV and Epstein-Barr virus. Most CMV-associated TCR beta chains appeared to be HLA-restricted in a later analysis, and the HLA associations seemed to be driven largely by CMV exposure. Because HLA typing was unavailable for some donors at each locus, only the typed subset was used in association tests. A further reported finding was that TCR beta sequences accurately predicted the HLA-A and HLA-B alleles for most subjects in the first cohort. In vitro tests confirmed that three of the cytomegalovirus-associated TCR beta chains recognize cytomegalovirus antigens. A later genetic analysis associated a missense DCLRE1C variant with V-gene and J-gene trimming of TCR beta chains, and an independent cohort replicated the association. In a later analysis, HLA-associated TCR beta chains showed more clonal expansion and lower generation probabilities than non-associated chains that were equally common. Specific HLA alleles were associated with more than 15,000 TCR beta sequences at a false discovery rate of 0.05 in a later analysis. Assigning TCR associations to individual alleles was difficult when HLA alleles, especially DR and DQ, strongly co-occurred. A later genetic analysis reported fewer N-insertions in productive TCRs among donors in an Asian-associated ancestry cluster than the roughly 640-donor mean. The cohort was sequenced for TCR beta chains only, and without alpha or paired-chain data the features that could be detected were limited. In the study, 164 TCR beta chains were listed as associated with cytomegalovirus. The classifier was reported to diagnose cytomegalovirus status with high specificity and sensitivity in both the original cohort and the validation cohort. A later analysis found that TCR association rates varied across HLA loci, with DRB1 alleles showing the most associated TCRs and HLA-C alleles the fewest.

Trimming leaves V shorter by 5 bases and J shorter by 4 bases, with the junction holding 3 bases beyond the gene matches. The CDR3 goes from the cysteine to the phenylalanine over 13 residues. Only the CDR3 region is kept as DNA, spanning 39 bases read in frame from base 1. CDR1 SGHVS and CDR2 FNYEAQ were looked up in the germline V gene. The specimen was PBMCs. The rearranged segments are TRBV7-6 and TRBJ1-2; 8 central bases correspond to TRBD1. This sequence was found in a woman in her 40s in good health and CMV-seronegative. The sequenced DNA: TGTGCCAGCAGCCGGACAGGGTCCTATGGCTACACCTTC. Translated, this is CASSRTGSYGYTF.